These 4 T cell receptor beta chains came from one sample sequenced in a study of blood T cell repertoires in COVID-19. Sequenced by immunoSEQ multiplex PCR; TCRdb stores in-frame clones only, minus some. The repertoire includes about 260,000 clones, roughly nine tenths of them detected once, and approximately 9.4% sits in the top ten. Sequencing used peripheral blood. These TCRs come from a middle-aged man who had recovered from COVID-19.

This chain joins TRBV7-9 and TRBJ1-2; D perhaps matches TRBD1 (6 bases). The CDR3 is 13 residues long. V dropped 3 bases and J dropped 3 bases, with 8 bases sitting between them. Germline loops: CDR1 SEHNR, CDR2 FQNEAQ (reference sequence). The CDR3 sequence: CASSFAGDYGYTF. The CDR3 DNA reads as TGTGCCAGCAGCTTCGCAGGGGACTATGGCTACACCTTC.

The chain uses TRBV2 and TRBJ1-1; D might be TRBD1 (5 bases). Trimming stripped 6 bases from V and 10 bases from J, with 18 bases between. The germline V gene encodes CDR1 SNHLY and CDR2 FYNNEI. The CDR3 is 13 residues long. The CDR3 is CASRLRGIRGAFF. CDR3 coding DNA: TGTGCCAGCAGATTGCGGGGGATAAGGGGAGCTTTCTTT.

This chain joins TRBV12-5 and TRBJ2-7; TRBD2 might be the D (6 bases). In germline, CDR1 is LGHNT, CDR2 FRNRAP. The V end was cut by 0 bases, the J end by 2 bases, with 17 bases between. The CDR3 length is 17 residues. The CDR3 DNA sequence: TGTGCTAGTGGTTTGGTACTTGGCCGGGGAGGCACCTACGAGCAGTACTTC. Its translation is CASGLVLGRGGTYEQYF.

The CDR3 region has the DNA TGTGCCAGCGCAAGAGGGCAGCGGAGGGAGCAGTATTTT. Its translation is CASARGQRREQYF. The genes are TRBV12-3 or TRBV12-4 and TRBJ2-3, with a weak D call TRBD2 (6 bases). Trimming pared 8 bases from V and 11 bases from J, leaving 20 bases between. The CDR3 sequence is 13 residues long.